The 11 T cell receptor beta chains in this list originate from one sample, sequenced in a study of tissue T cells after allogeneic stem cell transplantation. TCRdb keeps only in-frame clones here, not all; method: immunoSEQ multiplex PCR. The sample holds about 17,000 clones, roughly two thirds seen once. Material: spleen. The receptors derive from a female BALB/c mouse in good health. Strain MHC haplotype: H2-d.

As concerns this clone: Each gene name is a mouse one. The read is 1 residue too short to cover the CDR3 end, so that end is filled in from the germline J gene. V usage is TRBV1 and J usage is TRBJ1-6; the D gene is possibly TRBD1 (5 bases). TRBJ1-6 is labeled an ORF, and its function is uncertain. CDR1 is NSQYPW and CDR2 is LRSPGD in the germline V gene (reference sequence). This CDR3 region has 13 residues. V was cut by 4 bases and J by 5 bases, with 6 bases left in between. This CDR3 is CTCSGGDNSPLYF. CDR3 bases read: TGCACCTGCAGTGGGGGGGATAATTCGCCCCTCTAC.

With respect to this clone: Genes and germline come from the mouse. Sequencing ends 1 residue short of the CDR3 end; the germline J gene provides the rest. The V call is TRBV19, the J call TRBJ1-5, with D possibly matching TRBD1 (6 bases). This CDR3 comprises 13 residues. V lost 9 bases and J 0 bases, leaving 10 bases between the germline ends. Germline V gives CDR1 FNHDT, CDR2 SITEND (reference sequence). The CDR3 reads CATSGANNQAPLF. The CDR3 bases that were read are TGTGCCACCTCAGGGGCTAACAACCAGGCTCCGCTT.

This clone has only a few counts. Germline and genes: mouse. The DNA ends 1 residue before the CDR3 does, and the rest of the CDR3 is filled in from the germline J gene. The rearrangement links TRBV31 to TRBJ1-4; D call uncertain. This CDR3 is 14 amino acids long. The germline V and J ends were trimmed by 0 bases and 1 base, with 6 bases remaining between them. Germline-derived CDR1 and CDR2 are GKSSPN and SITVG. CDR3 sequence: CAWSLGSSNERLFF. CDR3 DNA, as far as it was read: TGTGCCTGGAGTCTAGGCAGTTCCAACGAAAGATTATTT.

Of note for this clone: These gene names are mouse names. The sequenced fragment ends 1 residue before the CDR3 boundary, so the rest is inferred from the germline J gene. V is TRBV13-2 and J is TRBJ2-2, with D tentatively TRBD1 (6 bases). The CDR3 length is 13 residues. With 5 bases removed from V and 4 bases from J, the gap between germline ends came to 9 bases. Germline assignment: CDR1 NNHNN and CDR2 SYGAGS (reference sequence). CDR3: CASGRGGTGQLYF. Incomplete CDR3 DNA: TGTGCCAGCGGCAGGGGTGGCACCGGGCAGCTCTAC.

This clone was seen once. Here the gene names and germline are mouse. The CDR3 end lies 1 residue beyond the end of the read and is filled in from the germline J gene. The rearrangement links TRBV29 to TRBJ1-1; 11 bases line up with TRBD1. The CDR3 is 17 amino acids. Germline V gives CDR1 MSHET, CDR2 SYDVDS. Trimming removed 3 bases from V and 1 base from J; junction bases left unmatched: 7. The chain's CDR3 is CASSFYGTGGRNTEVFF. The sequenced part of the CDR3 DNA is TGTGCTAGCAGTTTTTACGGGACAGGGGGAAGGAACACAGAAGTCTTC. Looking up the rest from reference TRBV29 and TRBJ1-1 gives the full variable domain: DMKVTQMPRYLIKRMGENVLLECGQDMSHETMYWYRQDPGLGLQLIYISYDVDSNSEGDIPKGYRVSRKKREHFSLILDSAKTNQTSVYFCASSFYGTGGRNTEVFFGKGTRLTVV.

As concerns this clone: Gene names are the mouse ones. From the germline J gene comes the end of the CDR3, since the read stops 1 residue before it. V gene TRBV29 combines with J gene TRBJ2-3; 7 nucleotides align to TRBD1. CDR1 MSHET and CDR2 SYDVDS come from the germline V gene. The ends lost 3 bases at V and 0 bases at J; junction bases unmatched: 6. The CDR3 length is 16 residues. CDR3 DNA (partial): TGTGCTAGCAGTTTGGGACAGCGGCCTAGTGCAGAAACGCTGTAT. Protein product: CASSLGQRPSAETLY. The whole CDR3 sequence is CASSLGQRPSAETLYF.

As for this clone: Here the gene names and germline are mouse. Read coverage stops 1 residue before the CDR3 terminus; the germline J gene supplies the remainder. The rearrangement joins TRBV13-3 to TRBJ2-4; D possibly corresponds to TRBD1 (6 bases). V was shortened by 3 bases and J by 0 bases, with 8 bases between the two germline ends. Germline V CDR1 and CDR2: NNHDY, SYVADS. The CDR3 spans 14 residues. This CDR3 is CASSVQGSQNTLYF. The CDR3 DNA, read in part, is TGTGCCAGCAGTGTACAGGGAAGTCAAAACACCTTGTAC.

Remarks on this clone: Germline and genes here are mouse. Read sequence stops 1 residue before the CDR3 end, and the germline J gene provides the missing end. This chain uses TRBV31 with TRBJ2-2, with D possibly matching TRBD1 (5 bases). Germline assignment: CDR1 GKSSPN and CDR2 SITVG. The CDR3 is made up of 14 amino acids. V was shortened by 5 bases and J by 2 bases, with 12 bases between the two germline ends. The CDR3 here is CAWVSAGNTGQLYF. The part of the CDR3 DNA that was read is TGTGCCTGGGTCTCAGCAGGGAACACCGGGCAGCTCTAC.

This clone has more than one count but fewer than ten. The genes are named according to mouse. The CDR3 extends 1 residue past the end of the read, so its final part is completed from the germline J gene. The V and J genes are TRBV3 and TRBJ2-7, with D maybe TRBD1 (5 bases). Trimming removed 1 base at V and 6 bases at J, with 10 bases between. CDR1 is SNHLY and CDR2 is FYNGKV in the germline V gene (reference sequence). This CDR3 contains 13 residues. CDR3: CASSLESGSEQYF. The sequenced CDR3 bases are TGTGCCAGCAGCTTAGAGTCAGGGAGTGAACAGTAC. The variable domain in full, with the rest retrieved from reference TRBV3 and TRBJ2-7, is GPKVLQIPSHQIIDMGQMVTLNCDPVSNHLYFYWYKQILGQQMEFLVNFYNGKVMEKSKLFKDQFSVERPDGSYFTLKIQPTALEDSAVYFCASSLESGSEQYFGPGTRLTVL.

Comments on this clone: Gene names denote mouse genes. The read finishes 1 residue shy of the CDR3 end, and the germline J gene is used to complete it. The V call is TRBV13-2, the J call TRBJ2-1, with TRBD2 matching 9 bases. Germline trimming cut 0 bases from V and 6 bases from J; bases unmatched to any gene: 4. Germline values: CDR1 NNHNN, CDR2 SYGAGS (reference sequence). The CDR3 sequence is 15 residues long. CDR3: CASGDASGGVAEQFF. CDR3 bases read: TGTGCCAGCGGTGATGCATCTGGGGGGGTTGCTGAGCAGTTC.

This clone has only a few counts. The germline and genes are mouse ones. The observed sequence ends 1 residue before the CDR3 terminus, with the missing tail filled in from the germline J gene. The chain couples TRBV29 to TRBJ1-2; TRBD1 is a possible D gene (6 bases). Germline V CDR1 and CDR2: MSHET, SYDVDS. The CDR3 runs to 14 residues. V lost 4 bases, J lost 0 bases, and 9 bases lay in between. The covered CDR3 bases are TGTGCTAGCAGTTCTGGGACAACAAACTCCGACTACACC. Protein product: CASSSGTTNSDYT. In full, the CDR3 is CASSSGTTNSDYTF.